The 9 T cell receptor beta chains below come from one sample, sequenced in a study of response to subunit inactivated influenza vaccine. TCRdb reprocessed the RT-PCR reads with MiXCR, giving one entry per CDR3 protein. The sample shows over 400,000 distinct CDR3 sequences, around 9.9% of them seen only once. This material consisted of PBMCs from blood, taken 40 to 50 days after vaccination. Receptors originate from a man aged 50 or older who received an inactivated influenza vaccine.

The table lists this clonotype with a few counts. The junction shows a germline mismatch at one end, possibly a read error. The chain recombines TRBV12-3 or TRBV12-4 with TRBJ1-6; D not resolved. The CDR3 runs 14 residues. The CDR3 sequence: CASSLNSFNSPLHF. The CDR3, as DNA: TGCGCCAGCAGTTTAAACTCCTTCAATTCACCCCTCCACTTT.

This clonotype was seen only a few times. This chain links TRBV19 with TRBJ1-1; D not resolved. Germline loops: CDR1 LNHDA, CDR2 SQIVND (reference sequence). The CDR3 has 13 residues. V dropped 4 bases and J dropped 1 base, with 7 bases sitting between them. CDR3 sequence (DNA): TGTGCCAGTAGTACCTACCAGAACACTGAAGCTTTCTTT. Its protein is CASSTYQNTEAFF.

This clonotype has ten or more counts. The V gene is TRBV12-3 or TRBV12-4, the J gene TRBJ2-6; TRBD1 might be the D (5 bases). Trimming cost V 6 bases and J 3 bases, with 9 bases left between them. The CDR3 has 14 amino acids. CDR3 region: CASSRRDGANVLTF. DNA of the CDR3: TGTGCCAGCAGCCGCAGGGATGGGGCCAACGTCCTGACTTTC.

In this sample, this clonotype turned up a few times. In DNA, the CDR3 is TGTGCCAGCACCCAGGTGGGCAGGAGTACCGGGGAGCTGTTTTTT. It is translated as CASTQVGRSTGELFF. This chain connects TRBV12-3 or TRBV12-4 to TRBJ2-2; no reliable D call. The ends were cut back, 7 bases at V and 5 bases at J, with 17 bases in the middle. This CDR3 region has 15 residues.

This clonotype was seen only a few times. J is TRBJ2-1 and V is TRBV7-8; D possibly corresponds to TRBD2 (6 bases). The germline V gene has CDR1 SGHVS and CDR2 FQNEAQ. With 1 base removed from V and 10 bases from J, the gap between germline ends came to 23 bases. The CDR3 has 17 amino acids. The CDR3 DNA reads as TGTGCCAGCAGCTTAGGAACCTGGGGCGTAAGGGACTGGGAGCAGTTCTTC. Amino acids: CASSLGTWGVRDWEQFF.

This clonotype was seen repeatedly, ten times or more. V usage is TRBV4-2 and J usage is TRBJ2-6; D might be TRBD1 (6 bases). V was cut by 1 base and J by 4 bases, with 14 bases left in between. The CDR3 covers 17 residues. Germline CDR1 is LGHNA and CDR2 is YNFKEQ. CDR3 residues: CASSQGLQGAGANVLTF. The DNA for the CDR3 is TGTGCCAGCAGCCAAGGACTACAGGGAGCAGGGGCCAACGTCCTGACTTTC.

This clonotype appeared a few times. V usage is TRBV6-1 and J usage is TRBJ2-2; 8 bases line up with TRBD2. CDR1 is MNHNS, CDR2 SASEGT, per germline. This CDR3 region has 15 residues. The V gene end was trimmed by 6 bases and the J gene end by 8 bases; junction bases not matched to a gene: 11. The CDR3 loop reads CASSPGGGSIGELFF. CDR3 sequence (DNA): TGTGCCAGCAGCCCGGGAGGGGGGAGTATTGGGGAGCTGTTTTTT.

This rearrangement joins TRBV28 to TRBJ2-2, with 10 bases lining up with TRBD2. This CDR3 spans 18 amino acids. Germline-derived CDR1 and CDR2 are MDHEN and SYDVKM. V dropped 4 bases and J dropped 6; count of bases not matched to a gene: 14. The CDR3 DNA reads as TGTGCCAGCAGTTCCGATCAGCCTAGCGGGAGCGTCGCCGGGGAGCTGTTTTTT. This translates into CASSSDQPSGSVAGELFF.

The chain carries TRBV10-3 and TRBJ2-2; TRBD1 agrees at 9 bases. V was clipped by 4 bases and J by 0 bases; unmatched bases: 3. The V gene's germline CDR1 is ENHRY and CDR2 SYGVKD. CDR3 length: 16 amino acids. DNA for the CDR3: TGTGCCATCAGTGGTAGACAGGGGGCGAACACCGGGGAGCTGTTTTTT. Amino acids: CAISGRQGANTGELFF.